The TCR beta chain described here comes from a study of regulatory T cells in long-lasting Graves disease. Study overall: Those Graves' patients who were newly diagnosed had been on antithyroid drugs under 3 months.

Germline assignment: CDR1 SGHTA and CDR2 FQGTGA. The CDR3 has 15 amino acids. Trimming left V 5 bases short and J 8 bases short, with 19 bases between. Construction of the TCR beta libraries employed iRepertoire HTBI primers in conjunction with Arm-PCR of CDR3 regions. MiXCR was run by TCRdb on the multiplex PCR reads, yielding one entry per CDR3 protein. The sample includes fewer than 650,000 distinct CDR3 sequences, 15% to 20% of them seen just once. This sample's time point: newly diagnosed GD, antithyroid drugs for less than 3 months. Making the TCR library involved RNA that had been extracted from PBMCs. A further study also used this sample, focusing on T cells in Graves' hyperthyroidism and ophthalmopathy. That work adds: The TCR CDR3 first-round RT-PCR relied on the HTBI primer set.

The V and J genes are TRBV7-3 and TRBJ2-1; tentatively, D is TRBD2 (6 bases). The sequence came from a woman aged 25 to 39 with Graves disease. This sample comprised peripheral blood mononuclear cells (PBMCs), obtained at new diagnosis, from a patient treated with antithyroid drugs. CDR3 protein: CASSAWRVGADEQFF. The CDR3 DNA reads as TGTGCCAGCAGCGCTTGGAGGGTCGGTGCGGATGAGCAGTTCTTC.